The following is a TCR beta chain sequence with its context. The data were taken from a study of cytomegalovirus exposure and HLA in healthy donors. PCR amplification relied on 60 Vbeta primers (plus 13 Jbeta primers). Generated by immunoSEQ multiplex PCR, the TCRdb table keeps only in-frame clones and is missing some. The sample carries around 100,000 clones, approximately 79% recorded once. With 7 bases clipped from V and 5 bases from J, the junction kept 12 bases outside the gene matches. The CDR3 is made up of 15 amino acids. Germline lookup yields CDR1 SGHVS and CDR2 FQNEAQ. The sequencing sample was made of PBMCs. This sequence joins TRBV7-8 and TRBJ2-7; 9 bases map to TRBD1. The TCR sequence derives from a man between 50 and 59 years old in good health and CMV-seropositive. The CDR3 loop is CASTQPGQGKNEQYF. Written as DNA, the CDR3 is TGTGCCAGCACCCAGCCAGGACAGGGGAAAAACGAGCAGTACTTC.